These 24 T cell receptor beta chains were sequenced from one sample in a study of early T cells in non-severe SARS-CoV-2 infection. Each CDR3 protein is one row after TCRdb ran MiXCR on the 5' RACE reads. Of around 55,000 distinct CDR3 sequences detected, around 12% appear once; the ten largest clones hold less than 4.5%. Sequencing was performed on whole blood. Receptors originate from an adult who was a healthcare worker with PCR-confirmed SARS-CoV-2 infection or an uninfected control (not recorded which).

The chain links TRBV12-3 or TRBV12-4 to TRBJ2-1; 10 bases match TRBD1. CDR3 length: 15 residues. Losses at the gene ends were 5 bases for V and 7 bases for J; bases not matched to a gene: 8. The CDR3 here is CASSPRDRGGNEQFF. For the CDR3, the DNA is TGTGCCAGCAGTCCCCGGGACAGGGGTGGAAATGAGCAGTTCTTC.

This clonotype came up many times. The chain employs TRBV7-6 and TRBJ1-1; no clear D gene. The CDR3 spans 13 residues. The V gene lost 3 bases and the J gene lost 7 bases, with 12 bases spanning the gap. From germline, CDR1 is SGHVS and CDR2 FNYEAQ. In nucleotides, the CDR3 is TGTGCCAGCAGCTTGTACATCGGGTTTGAAGCTTTCTTT. Protein: CASSLYIGFEAFF. The full variable domain, rest sourced from reference TRBV7-6 and TRBJ1-1, is GAGVSQSPRYKVTKRGQDVALRCDPISGHVSLYWYRQALGQGPEFLTYFNYEAQQDKSGLPNDRFSAERPEGSISTLTIQRTEQRDSAMYRCASSLYIGFEAFFGQGTRLTVV.

The chain joins TRBV28 to TRBJ2-1; D unresolved. The germline V gene has CDR1 MDHEN and CDR2 SYDVKM. The V end was cut by 2 bases, the J end by 0 bases, with 5 bases between. There are 14 residues in the CDR3. The CDR3 bases are TGTGCCAGCAGTTTACCGAGCTCCTACAATGAGCAGTTCTTC. Protein sequence: CASSLPSSYNEQFF.

This clonotype has ten or more counts. This chain joins TRBV28 and TRBJ2-3; TRBD1 aligns across 8 bases. Germline trimming cut 6 bases from V and 4 bases from J; bases unmatched to any gene: 6. Germline loops: CDR1 MDHEN, CDR2 SYDVKM. This CDR3 is built from 14 residues. CDR3 sequence (DNA): TGTGCCAGCAGCAGGGGGCTGGTGGCAGATACGCAGTATTTT. Amino acid sequence: CASSRGLVADTQYF.

This chain links TRBV19 with TRBJ2-1; no clear D gene. Per germline, CDR1 LNHDA and CDR2 SQIVND (reference sequence). V lost 4 bases, J lost 2 bases, and 9 bases lay in between. The CDR3 runs to 14 residues. CDR3 sequence (DNA): TGTGCCAGTAGTAAAGCAACCCCCTACAATGAGCAGTTCTTC. It specifies CASSKATPYNEQFF.

The chain links TRBV5-1 to TRBJ2-7, with TRBD1 matching 7 bases. CDR1 and CDR2 (germline): SGHRS, YFSETQ. After removal of 0 bases from V and 0 bases from J, the junction contained 6 bases not matched to a gene. CDR3 length equals 16 residues. The CDR3 nucleotides are TGCGCCAGCAGCTTGGGGGCCGGGACAGTCTCCTACGAGCAGTACTTC. Its protein is CASSLGAGTVSYEQYF.

As DNA, the CDR3 is TGCAGCGCCCGGGTCATCGAATACAATGAGCAGTTCTTC. Encoded protein: CSARVIEYNEQFF. J is TRBJ2-1 and V is TRBV29-1; D is unresolved. This CDR3 is built from 13 residues. V was shortened by 7 bases and J by 4 bases, with 14 bases between the two germline ends. The germline V gene has CDR1 SQVTM and CDR2 ANQGSEA.

This chain joins TRBV29-1 and TRBJ2-2; weak D call: TRBD2 (7 bases). V was pared by 2 bases and J by 0 bases, with 13 bases between. The germline CDR1 and CDR2 sequences are SQVTM and ANQGSEA. This CDR3 spans 16 amino acids. CDR3 protein: CSVEPGGRANTGELFF. The DNA for the CDR3 is TGCAGCGTTGAACCGGGGGGCAGGGCGAACACCGGGGAGCTGTTTTTT.

This clonotype was counted between two and nine times. The chain employs TRBV28 and TRBJ2-3; D gene ambiguous. V was cut by 7 bases and J by 6 bases, with 8 bases left in between. The CDR3 length is 11 residues. The V gene's germline CDR1 is MDHEN and CDR2 SYDVKM. The CDR3 region is CASTTTDTQYF. Written as DNA, the CDR3 is TGTGCCAGCACCACGACGGATACGCAGTATTTT.

The chain joins TRBV9 to TRBJ2-1; 7 bases are shared with TRBD1. Unmatched junction bases numbered 4, after V lost 0 bases and J lost 4 bases. This CDR3 has 15 amino acids. The germline V gene encodes CDR1 SGDLS and CDR2 YYNGEE. The DNA of the CDR3 is TGTGCCAGCAGCGTAGAGGGGGCGCTTTACAATGAGCAGTTCTTC. Translation gives CASSVEGALYNEQFF.

This clonotype has more than one count but fewer than ten. The chain couples TRBV27 to TRBJ2-1, with a possible D match to TRBD1 (6 bases). CDR3 size: 14 residues. Trimming shortened V by 5 bases and J by 8 bases, and 16 bases separated the two germline ends. CDR1 is MNHEY, CDR2 SMNVEV, per germline (reference sequence). The CDR3 nucleotides are TGTGCCAGCAGTCACCGCTCAGGGGCGGATGAGCAGTTCTTC. It codes for CASSHRSGADEQFF.

Note on this clonotype: Since a much larger clone is just one base distant, this may be a read error. The rearrangement links TRBV5-8 to TRBJ2-7; D may be TRBD1 or TRBD2 (5 bases each). Per germline, CDR1 SGHTS and CDR2 YDEGEE. The V end was cut by 4 bases, the J end by 3 bases, with 11 bases between. The CDR3 has 13 residues. The CDR3, as DNA: TGTGCCAGCAGCCGGGACGGGTTCTACGAGCAGTACTTC. Encoded protein: CASSRDGFYEQYF.

This clonotype has ten or more counts. CDR3: CASSPAGTGSEQYF. Written as DNA, the CDR3 is TGTGCCAGCAGCCCGGCAGGGACAGGGAGCGAGCAGTACTTC. The chain carries TRBV3-1 and TRBJ2-7; 9 nucleotides align to TRBD1. The J segment lost 6 bases and the V segment lost 4 bases, leaving 7 bases of the junction unmatched. The length of the CDR3 is 14 residues. Germline V gives CDR1 LGHDT, CDR2 YNNKEL (reference sequence).

The table lists this clonotype with a count of one. A clone one base away is much larger, so this may be a read error. The V gene is TRBV20-1, the J gene TRBJ1-2, with D possibly matching TRBD1 (6 bases). Germline V gene lookup returns CDR1 DFQATT and CDR2 SNEGSKA (reference sequence). There are 15 residues in the CDR3. The germline V and J ends were trimmed by 6 bases and 4 bases, with 21 bases remaining between them. The CDR3 nucleotides read TGCAGTGCGACCCCCCCCACAGGGTCGAGCTATGGCTACACCTTC. It specifies CSATPPTGSSYGYTF.

This clonotype was observed a few times. The rearrangement joins TRBV15 to TRBJ2-3; TRBD2 matches 11 bases. V was clipped by 5 bases and J by 0 bases; unmatched bases: 4. The CDR3 consists of 16 residues. Germline loops: CDR1 LNHNV, CDR2 YYDKDF (reference sequence). CDR3 protein: CATSGGLAGSTDTQYF. The DNA of the CDR3 is TGTGCCACCAGCGGCGGACTAGCGGGTAGCACAGATACGCAGTATTTT.

There are many counts of this clonotype. V and J are TRBV20-1 and TRBJ1-2; 8 bases map to TRBD1. This CDR3 comprises 12 residues. CDR1 is DFQATT and CDR2 is SNEGSKA in the germline V gene (reference sequence). The V segment lost 6 bases and the J segment 2 bases; nucleotides outside the gene matches: 2. The CDR3 reads CSARQGNYGYTF. The CDR3 bases are TGCAGTGCCCGACAGGGGAACTATGGCTACACCTTC.

This clonotype came up many times. The V gene is TRBV2, the J gene TRBJ2-1; D possibly corresponds to TRBD1 (5 bases). V was cut by 7 bases and J by 8 bases, with 21 bases left in between. CDR1 is SNHLY and CDR2 is FYNNEI in the germline V gene. This CDR3 has 15 residues. The chain's CDR3 is CASTKGQGWSDEQFF. DNA of the CDR3: TGTGCCAGCACTAAGGGGCAGGGATGGTCGGATGAGCAGTTCTTC. The variable domain in full, completed from reference TRBV2 and TRBJ2-1, reads EPEVTQTPSHQVTQMGQEVILRCVPISNHLYFYWYRQILGQKVEFLVSFYNNEISEKSEIFDDQFSVERPDGSNFTLKIRSTKLEDSAMYFCASTKGQGWSDEQFFGPGTRLTVL.

This clonotype has a count of ten or more. V is TRBV20-1 and J is TRBJ2-1; TRBD2 matches at 10 bases. The CDR3 covers 13 residues. The V gene's germline CDR1 is DFQATT and CDR2 SNEGSKA (reference sequence). Unmatched junction bases numbered 10, after V lost 7 bases and J lost 10 bases. CDR3 nucleotide sequence: TGCAGTGTTCTAGCGGGAGTAGGTGGAGAGCAGTTCTTC. Encoded protein: CSVLAGVGGEQFF.

There are many counts of this clonotype. The rearrangement joins TRBV25-1 to TRBJ2-3, with D tentatively TRBD1 (5 bases). V shed 4 bases and J shed 2 bases, with 16 bases lying between them. The germline CDR1 and CDR2 sequences are MGHDK and SYGVNS. CDR3 length equals 16 residues. The CDR3 spells CASSAYAQDNTDTQYF. CDR3 DNA sequence: TGTGCCAGCAGTGCCTATGCGCAGGACAACACAGATACGCAGTATTTT.

The gene calls are TRBV7-8 and TRBJ2-5, with 8 bases lining up with TRBD2. CDR1 is SGHVS and CDR2 is FQNEAQ in the germline V gene. The V segment lost 5 bases and the J segment 4 bases; nucleotides outside the gene matches: 15. This CDR3 has 17 residues. In DNA form, the CDR3 reads TGTGCCAGCAGCCCAGCGTTCCAGCGGGAGAAGGTAGAGACCCAGTACTTC. It codes for CASSPAFQREKVETQYF.

This clonotype appeared many times. The J gene is TRBJ2-7, the V gene TRBV29-1; a possible D gene is TRBD1 (5 bases). The CDR3 length is 11 residues. Trimming pared 4 bases from V and 7 bases from J, leaving 11 bases between. Germline V gene data show CDR1 as SQVTM and CDR2 as ANQGSEA. The chain's CDR3 is CSVGGSIEQYF. CDR3 sequence (DNA): TGCAGCGTTGGGGGCTCGATAGAGCAGTACTTC.

This clonotype was found many times. The V gene is TRBV5-1, the J gene TRBJ2-5, with 7 positions matching TRBD1. This CDR3 has 15 residues. V lost 4 bases to trimming and J lost 5 bases; unmatched junction nucleotides: 11. The germline CDR1 and CDR2 sequences are SGHRS and YFSETQ. CDR3: CASSRQGEVEETQYF. The CDR3 bases are TGCGCCAGCAGCAGACAGGGTGAGGTCGAGGAGACCCAGTACTTC.

The chain links TRBV7-3 to TRBJ2-7; the match to TRBD2 covers 9 bases. J gave up 6 bases and V 0 bases, and 0 bases lay outside the gene matches. Germline values: CDR1 SGHTA, CDR2 FQGTGA. This CDR3 region has 13 residues. In DNA form, the CDR3 reads TGTGCCAGCAGCTTAACTAGCGGGGGCGAGCAGTACTTC. Translation gives CASSLTSGGEQYF.

This clonotype was seen repeatedly, ten times or more. Here the CDR3 DNA reads TGTGCCAGCAGTGACAGGGGCTTCAATCAGCCCCAGCATTTT. Protein: CASSDRGFNQPQHF. V usage is TRBV2 and J usage is TRBJ1-5; TRBD1 might be the D (6 bases). Germline CDR1 and CDR2: SNHLY and FYNNEI. Trimming cost V 3 bases and J 3 bases, with 9 bases left between them. The CDR3 runs to 14 residues.